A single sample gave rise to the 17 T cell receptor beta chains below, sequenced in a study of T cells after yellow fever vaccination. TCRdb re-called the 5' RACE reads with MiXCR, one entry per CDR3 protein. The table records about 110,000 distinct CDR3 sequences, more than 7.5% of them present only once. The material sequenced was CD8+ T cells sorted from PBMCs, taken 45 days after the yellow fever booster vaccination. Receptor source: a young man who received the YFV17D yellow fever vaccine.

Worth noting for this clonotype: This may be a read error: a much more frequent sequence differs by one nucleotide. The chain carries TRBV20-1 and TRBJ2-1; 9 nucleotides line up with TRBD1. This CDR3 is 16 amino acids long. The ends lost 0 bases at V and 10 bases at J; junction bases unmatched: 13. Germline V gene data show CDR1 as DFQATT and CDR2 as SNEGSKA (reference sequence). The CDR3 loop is CSARDLPGQGIGEQFF. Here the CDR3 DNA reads TGCAGTGCTAGAGACCTCCCGGGACAGGGAATCGGCGAGCAGTTCTTC.

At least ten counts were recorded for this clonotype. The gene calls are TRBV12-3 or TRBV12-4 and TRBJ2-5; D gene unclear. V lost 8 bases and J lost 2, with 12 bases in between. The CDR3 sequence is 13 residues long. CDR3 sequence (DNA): TGTGCCAGCGGGCAGGTACTGCAAGAGACCCAGTACTTC. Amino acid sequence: CASGQVLQETQYF.

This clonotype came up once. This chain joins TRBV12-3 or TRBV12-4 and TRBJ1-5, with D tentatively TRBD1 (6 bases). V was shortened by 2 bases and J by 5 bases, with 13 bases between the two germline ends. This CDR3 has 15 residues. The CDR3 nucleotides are TGTGCCAGCAGTTTATTACACAGGGAAGATCAGCCCCAGCATTTT. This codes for CASSLLHREDQPQHF.

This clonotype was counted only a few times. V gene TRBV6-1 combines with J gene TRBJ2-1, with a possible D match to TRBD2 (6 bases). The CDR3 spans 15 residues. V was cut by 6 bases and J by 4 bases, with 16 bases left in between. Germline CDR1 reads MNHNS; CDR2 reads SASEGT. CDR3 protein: CASSPVGRGYNEQFF. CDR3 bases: TGTGCCAGCAGCCCGGTCGGGAGAGGATACAATGAGCAGTTCTTC.

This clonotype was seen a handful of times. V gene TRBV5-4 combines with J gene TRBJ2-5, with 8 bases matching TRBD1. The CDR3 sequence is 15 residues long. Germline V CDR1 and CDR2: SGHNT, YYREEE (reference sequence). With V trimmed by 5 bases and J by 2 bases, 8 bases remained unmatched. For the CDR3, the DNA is TGTGCCAGCAGTTCCGTCGGGACAGGACAAGAGACCCAGTACTTC. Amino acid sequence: CASSSVGTGQETQYF. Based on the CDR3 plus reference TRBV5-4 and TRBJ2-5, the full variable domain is ETGVTQSPTHLIKTRGQQVTLRCSSQSGHNTVSWYQQALGQGPQFIFQYYREEENGRGNFPPRFSGLQFPNYSSELNVNALELDDSALYLCASSSVGTGQETQYFGPGTRLLVL.

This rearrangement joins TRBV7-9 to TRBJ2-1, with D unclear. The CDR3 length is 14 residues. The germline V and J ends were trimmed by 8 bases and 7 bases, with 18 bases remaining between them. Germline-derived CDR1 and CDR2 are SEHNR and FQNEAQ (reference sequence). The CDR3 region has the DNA TGTGCCAGCCCTTCCCCCCGGAGAGATAATGAGCAGTTCTTC. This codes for CASPSPRRDNEQFF.

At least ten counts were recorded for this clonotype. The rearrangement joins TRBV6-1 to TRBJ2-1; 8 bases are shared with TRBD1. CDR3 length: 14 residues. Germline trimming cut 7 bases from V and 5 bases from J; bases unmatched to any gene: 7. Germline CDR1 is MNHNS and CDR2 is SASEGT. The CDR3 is CASTGQGPHNEQFF. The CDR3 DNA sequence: TGTGCCAGCACCGGACAGGGTCCCCACAATGAGCAGTTCTTC.

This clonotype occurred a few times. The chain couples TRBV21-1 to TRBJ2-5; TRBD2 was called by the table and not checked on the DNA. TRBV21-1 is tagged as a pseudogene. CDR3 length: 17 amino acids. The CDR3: CASSITRPSGYKKTQYF. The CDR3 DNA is TGTGCCAGCAGCATCACCCGGCCTAGCGGGTACAAGAAGACCCAGTACTTC.

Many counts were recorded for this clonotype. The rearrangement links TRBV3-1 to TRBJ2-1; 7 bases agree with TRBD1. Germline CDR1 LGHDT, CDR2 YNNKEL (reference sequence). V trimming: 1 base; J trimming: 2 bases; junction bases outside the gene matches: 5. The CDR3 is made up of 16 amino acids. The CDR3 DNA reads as TGTGCCAGCAGCCAAGGACAGGGTGGCGCCTACAATGAGCAGTTCTTC. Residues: CASSQGQGGAYNEQFF.

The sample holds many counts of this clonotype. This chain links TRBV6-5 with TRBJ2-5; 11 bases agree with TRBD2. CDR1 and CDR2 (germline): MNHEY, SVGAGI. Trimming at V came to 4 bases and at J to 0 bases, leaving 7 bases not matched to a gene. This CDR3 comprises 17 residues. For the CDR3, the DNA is TGTGCCAGCAGTTCCCTGGGACTAGCGGAGTACCAAGAGACCCAGTACTTC. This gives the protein CASSSLGLAEYQETQYF.

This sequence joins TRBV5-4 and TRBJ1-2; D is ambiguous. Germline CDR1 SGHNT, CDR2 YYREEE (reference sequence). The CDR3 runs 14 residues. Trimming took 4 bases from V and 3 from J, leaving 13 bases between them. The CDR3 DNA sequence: TGTGCCAGCAGCCCTACCGAGGCCTACTATGGCTACACCTTC. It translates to CASSPTEAYYGYTF.

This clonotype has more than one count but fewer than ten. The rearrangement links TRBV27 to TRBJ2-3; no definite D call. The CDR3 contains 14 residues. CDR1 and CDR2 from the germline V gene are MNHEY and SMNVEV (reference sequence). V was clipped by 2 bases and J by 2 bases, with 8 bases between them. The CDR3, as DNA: TGTGCCAGCAGTTTAATCGATAACACAGATACGCAGTATTTT. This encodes CASSLIDNTDTQYF.

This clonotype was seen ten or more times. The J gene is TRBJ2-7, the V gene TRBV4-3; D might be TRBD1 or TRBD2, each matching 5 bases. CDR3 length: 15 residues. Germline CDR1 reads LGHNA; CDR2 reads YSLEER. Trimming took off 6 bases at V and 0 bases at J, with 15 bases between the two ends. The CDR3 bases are TGCGCCAGCAGGCAATTCCGGGACGGCTCCTACGAGCAGTACTTC. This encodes CASRQFRDGSYEQYF.

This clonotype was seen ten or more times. The CDR3 region has the DNA TGTGCCAGCAGCTTAGGGTGGCCGGGAGTGGAATTGGACATTCAGTACTTC. Its protein product is CASSLGWPGVELDIQYF. The chain has TRBV7-2 and TRBJ2-4; the D gene is possibly TRBD2 (6 bases). V dropped 1 base and J dropped 8 bases, with 21 bases sitting between them. The germline CDR1 and CDR2 sequences are SGHTA and FQGNSA. The CDR3 length is 17 residues. The complete variable domain, with remaining parts taken from reference TRBV7-2 and TRBJ2-4, reads GAGVSQSPSNKVTEKGKDVELRCDPISGHTALYWYRQSLGQGLEFLIYFQGNSAPDKSGLPSDRFSAERTGGSVSTLTIQRTQQEDSAVYLCASSLGWPGVELDIQYFGAGTRLSVL.

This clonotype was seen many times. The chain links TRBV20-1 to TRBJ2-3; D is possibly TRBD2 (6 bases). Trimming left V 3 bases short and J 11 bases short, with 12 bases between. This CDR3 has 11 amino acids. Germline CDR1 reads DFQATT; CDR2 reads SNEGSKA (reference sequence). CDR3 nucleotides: TGCAGTGCTAGTGTGGGGGACTGGCAGTATTTT. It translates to CSASVGDWQYF.

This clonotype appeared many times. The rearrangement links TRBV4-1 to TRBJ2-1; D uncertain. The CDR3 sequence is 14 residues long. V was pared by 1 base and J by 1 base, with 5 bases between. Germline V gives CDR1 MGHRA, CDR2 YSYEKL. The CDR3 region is CASSQVFSYNEQFF. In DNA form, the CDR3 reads TGCGCCAGCAGCCAAGTATTTTCCTACAATGAGCAGTTCTTC.

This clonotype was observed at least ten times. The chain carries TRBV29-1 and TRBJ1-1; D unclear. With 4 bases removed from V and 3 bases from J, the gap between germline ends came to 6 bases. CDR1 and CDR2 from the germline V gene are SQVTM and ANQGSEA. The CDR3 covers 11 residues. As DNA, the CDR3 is TGCAGCGTTGTAGTGTACACTGAAGCTTTCTTT. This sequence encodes CSVVVYTEAFF.